These 5 T cell receptor beta chains originate from one sample sequenced in a study of response to subunit inactivated influenza vaccine. TCRdb re-analysed the RT-PCR reads in MiXCR, keeping a single row per CDR3 protein. The table has about 300,000 distinct CDR3 sequences, 22% seen once. The material sequenced was PBMCs from blood, taken approximately 20 months after vaccination. These receptors were obtained from a man aged 45-69 years who received an inactivated influenza vaccine.

V usage is TRBV5-1 and J usage is TRBJ1-1; maybe TRBD1 (6 bases). The V and J ends lost 6 bases and 1 base respectively, with 16 bases between them. Germline CDR1 SGHRS, CDR2 YFSETQ. There are 15 residues in the CDR3. Here the CDR3 DNA reads TGCGCCAGCACCCTGAGGCGGGGGCAGAACACTGAAGCTTTCTTT. Translated: CASTLRRGQNTEAFF. Full variable domain (missing parts from reference TRBV5-1 and TRBJ1-1): KAGVTQTPRYLIKTRGQQVTLSCSPISGHRSVSWYQQTPGQGLQFLFEYFSETQRNKGNFPGRFSGRQFSNSRSEMNVSTLELGDSALYLCASTLRRGQNTEAFFGQGTRLTVV.

This clonotype came up many times. V usage is TRBV7-3 and J usage is TRBJ1-6, with D possibly TRBD1 on 5 matching bases. Trimming removed 1 base from V and 8 bases from J, with 9 bases in between. The CDR3 has 14 residues. The V gene's germline CDR1 is SGHTA and CDR2 FQGTGA. The CDR3 DNA reads TGTGCCAGCAGCTTAAATCCGGGGGATTCACCCCTCCACTTT. Translated, it gives CASSLNPGDSPLHF.

V is TRBV5-1 and J is TRBJ2-7; the D gene could be TRBD1 or TRBD2 (5 bases each). The CDR3 has 13 residues. V gave up 4 bases and J gave up 4 bases, with 12 bases separating them. The germline CDR1 and CDR2 sequences are SGHRS and YFSETQ. Written as DNA, the CDR3 is TGCGCCAGCAGCGAGGGACCTGGGTACGAGCAGTACTTC. This sequence encodes CASSEGPGYEQYF.

This clonotype was seen more than once but under ten times. The gene calls are TRBV6-2 or TRBV6-3 and TRBJ1-6; D is undetermined. The CDR3 length is 13 residues. The V end was cut by 4 bases, the J end by 10 bases, with 11 bases between. Germline-derived CDR1 and CDR2 are MNHEY and SVGEGT. The CDR3 coding sequence is TGTGCCAGCAGTTCTAGGATTAGCTCACCCCTCCACTTT. It yields the protein CASSSRISSPLHF.

Many counts were recorded for this clonotype. The rearrangement links TRBV18 to TRBJ1-5; D not resolved. The CDR3 runs to 14 residues. Looked up from germline, CDR1 is KGHSH and CDR2 is LQKENI. V lost 3 bases and J lost 6, with 12 bases in between. Here the CDR3 DNA reads TGTGCCAGCTCACCTATGAAGGACGGTCAGCCCCAGCATTTT. Its protein is CASSPMKDGQPQHF. The variable domain in full, with the rest retrieved from reference TRBV18 and TRBJ1-5, is NAGVMQNPRHLVRRRGQEARLRCSPMKGHSHVYWYRQLPEEGLKFMVYLQKENIIDESGMPKERFSAEFPKEGPSILRIQQVVRGDSAAYFCASSPMKDGQPQHFGDGTRLSIL.